The next 6 T cell receptor beta chains were all read from a single sample in a study of cytomegalovirus exposure and HLA in healthy donors. Primers: 60 Vbeta forward and 13 Jbeta reverse. The method was immunoSEQ multiplex PCR; TCRdb's version includes in-frame clones alone and lacks a portion of them. The table for this sample gives 93,000 or so clones. Sequenced material: PBMCs. All receptors come from a man in his forties in good health and CMV-seronegative.

The chain couples TRBV10-3 to TRBJ2-2; TRBD1 matches 7 bases. Germline CDR1 ENHRY, CDR2 SYGVKD. The CDR3 extends over 15 amino acids. V was pared by 10 bases and J by 5 bases, with 13 bases of the junction left unmatched. DNA of the CDR3: TGTGCCACCGGGGTCGGGACAGTGAGGACCGGGGAGCTGTTTTTT. Translating gives CATGVGTVRTGELFF.

The gene calls are TRBV29-1 and TRBJ1-2; TRBD1 aligns across 8 bases. CDR1 is SQVTM, CDR2 ANQGSEA, per germline. This CDR3 contains 13 residues. V lost 7 bases to trimming and J lost 4 bases; unmatched junction nucleotides: 8. CDR3 region: CSGTTGGFYGYTF. In DNA, the CDR3 is TGCAGCGGTACAACAGGGGGATTCTATGGCTACACCTTC.

The rearrangement uses TRBV19 and TRBJ2-1; D perhaps matches TRBD2 (6 bases). V dropped 5 bases and J dropped 6 bases, with 14 bases sitting between them. The length of the CDR3 is 14 residues. Germline V lookup: CDR1 LNHDA, CDR2 SQIVND (reference sequence). As DNA, the CDR3 is TGTGCCAGTAGTTTGGGGGGTGGCTTCAATGAGCAGTTCTTC. Its protein product is CASSLGGGFNEQFF.

This rearrangement joins TRBV14 to TRBJ2-7, with TRBD2 identical over 11 bases. Per the germline V gene, CDR1 is SGHDN and CDR2 is FVKESK. The V segment lost 3 bases and the J segment 4 bases; nucleotides outside the gene matches: 5. There are 15 residues in the CDR3. CDR3 DNA sequence: TGTGCCAGCAGCCACCCACTAGCGGGGGCTTACGAGCAGTACTTC. It translates to CASSHPLAGAYEQYF.

The J gene is TRBJ2-1, the V gene TRBV6-5; 7 nucleotides align to TRBD2. Germline CDR1 reads MNHEY; CDR2 reads SVGAGI. Trimming at V came to 5 bases and at J to 3 bases, leaving 7 bases not matched to a gene. The CDR3 sequence is 15 residues long. The DNA of the CDR3 is TGTGCCAGCAGTCCACGGGGGGACGTCTACAATGAGCAGTTCTTC. Translating it yields CASSPRGDVYNEQFF.

The chain links TRBV6-6 to TRBJ2-7; 11 bases are a match to TRBD2. J gave up 0 bases and V 5 bases, and 6 bases lay outside the gene matches. The V gene's germline CDR1 is MNHNY and CDR2 SVGAGI (reference sequence). CDR3 length: 16 amino acids. The CDR3 bases are TGTGCCAGCAGTCAACGGACTAGCGGGCTCTCCTACGAGCAGTACTTC. Translated: CASSQRTSGLSYEQYF.